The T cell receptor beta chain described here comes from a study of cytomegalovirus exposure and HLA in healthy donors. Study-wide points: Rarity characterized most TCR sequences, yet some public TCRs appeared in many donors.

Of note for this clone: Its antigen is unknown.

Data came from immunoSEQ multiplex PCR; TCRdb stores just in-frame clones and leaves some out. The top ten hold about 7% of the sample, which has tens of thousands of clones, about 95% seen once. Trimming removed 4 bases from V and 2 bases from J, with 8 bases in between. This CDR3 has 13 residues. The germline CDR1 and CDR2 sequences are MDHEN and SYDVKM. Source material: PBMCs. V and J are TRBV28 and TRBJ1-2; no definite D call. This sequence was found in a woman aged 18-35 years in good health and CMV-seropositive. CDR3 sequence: CASSSRENYGYTF. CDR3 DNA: TGTGCCAGCAGTTCACGCGAGAACTATGGCTACACCTTC.